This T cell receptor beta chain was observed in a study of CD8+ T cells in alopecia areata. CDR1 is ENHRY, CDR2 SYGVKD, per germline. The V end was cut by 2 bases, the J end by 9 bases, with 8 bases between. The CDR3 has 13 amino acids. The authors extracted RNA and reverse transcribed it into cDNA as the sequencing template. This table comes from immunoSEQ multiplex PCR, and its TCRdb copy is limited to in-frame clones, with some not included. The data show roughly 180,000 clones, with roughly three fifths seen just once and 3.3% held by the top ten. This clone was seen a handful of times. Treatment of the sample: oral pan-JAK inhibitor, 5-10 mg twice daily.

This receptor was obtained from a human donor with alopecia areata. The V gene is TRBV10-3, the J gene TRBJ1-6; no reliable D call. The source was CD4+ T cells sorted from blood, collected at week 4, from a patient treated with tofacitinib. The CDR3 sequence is CAISEEVGSPLHF. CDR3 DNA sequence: TGTGCCATCAGTGAGGAGGTCGGTTCACCCCTCCACTTT.